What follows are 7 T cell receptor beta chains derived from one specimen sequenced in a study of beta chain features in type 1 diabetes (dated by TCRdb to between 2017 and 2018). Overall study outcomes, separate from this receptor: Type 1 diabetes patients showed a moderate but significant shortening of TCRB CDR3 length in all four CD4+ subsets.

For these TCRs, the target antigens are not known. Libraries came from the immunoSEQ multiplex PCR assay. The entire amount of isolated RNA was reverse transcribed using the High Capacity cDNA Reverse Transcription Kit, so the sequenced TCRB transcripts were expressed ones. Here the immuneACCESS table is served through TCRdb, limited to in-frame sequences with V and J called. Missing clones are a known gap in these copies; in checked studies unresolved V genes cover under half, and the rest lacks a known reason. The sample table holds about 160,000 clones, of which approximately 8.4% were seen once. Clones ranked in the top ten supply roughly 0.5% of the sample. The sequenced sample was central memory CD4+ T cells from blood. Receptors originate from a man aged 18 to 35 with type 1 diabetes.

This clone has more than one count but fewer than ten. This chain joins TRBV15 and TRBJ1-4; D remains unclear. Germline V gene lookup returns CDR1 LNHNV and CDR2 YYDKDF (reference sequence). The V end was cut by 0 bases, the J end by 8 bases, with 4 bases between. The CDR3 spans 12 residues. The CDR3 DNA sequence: TGTGCCACCAGCAGAGAACGGGAAAAACTGTTTTTT. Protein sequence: CATSREREKLFF.

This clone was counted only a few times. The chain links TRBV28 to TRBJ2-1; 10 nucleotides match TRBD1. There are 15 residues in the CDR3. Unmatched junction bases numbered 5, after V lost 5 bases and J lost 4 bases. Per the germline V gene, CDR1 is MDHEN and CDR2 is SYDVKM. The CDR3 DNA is TGTGCCAGCAGTCTTCCGGGACAGGGGTACAATGAGCAGTTCTTC. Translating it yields CASSLPGQGYNEQFF.

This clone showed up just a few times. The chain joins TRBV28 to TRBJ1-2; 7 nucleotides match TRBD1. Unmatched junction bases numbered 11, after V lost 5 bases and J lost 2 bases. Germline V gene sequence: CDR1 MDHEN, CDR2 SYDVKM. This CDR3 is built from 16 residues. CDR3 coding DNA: TGTGCCAGCAGTATACCCGGGACAGCTAAGAACTATGGCTACACCTTC. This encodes CASSIPGTAKNYGYTF.

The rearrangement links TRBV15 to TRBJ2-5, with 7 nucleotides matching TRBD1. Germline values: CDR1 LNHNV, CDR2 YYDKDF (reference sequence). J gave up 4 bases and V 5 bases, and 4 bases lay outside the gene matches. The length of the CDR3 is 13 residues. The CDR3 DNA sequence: TGTGCCACCAGCGCCCGGGACAGAGAGACCCAGTACTTC. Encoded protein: CATSARDRETQYF.

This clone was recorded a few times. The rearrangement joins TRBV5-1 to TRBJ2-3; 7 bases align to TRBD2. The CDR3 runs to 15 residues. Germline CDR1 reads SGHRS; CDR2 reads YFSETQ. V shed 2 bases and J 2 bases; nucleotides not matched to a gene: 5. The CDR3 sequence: CASSLLARNTDTQYF. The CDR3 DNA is TGCGCCAGCAGCTTACTAGCGCGAAACACAGATACGCAGTATTTT.

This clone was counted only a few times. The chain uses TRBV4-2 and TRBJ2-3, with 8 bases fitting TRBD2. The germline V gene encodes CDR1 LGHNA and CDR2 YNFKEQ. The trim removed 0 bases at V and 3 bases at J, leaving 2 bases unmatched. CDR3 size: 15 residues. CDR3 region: CASSQEAGETDTQYF. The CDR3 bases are TGTGCCAGCAGCCAAGAAGCGGGAGAAACAGATACGCAGTATTTT.

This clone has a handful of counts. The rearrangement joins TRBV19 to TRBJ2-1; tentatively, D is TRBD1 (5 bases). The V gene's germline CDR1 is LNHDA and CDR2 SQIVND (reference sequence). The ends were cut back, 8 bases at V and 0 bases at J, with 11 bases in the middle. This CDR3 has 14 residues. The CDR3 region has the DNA TGTGCCAGTGGGGCTTTTAGCTCCTACAATGAGCAGTTCTTC. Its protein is CASGAFSSYNEQFF.